This T cell receptor beta chain came from a study of PD-L1 blockade in urothelial cancer. The overall study: Males with bladder-origin urothelial cancer made up about 90% of the roughly 29 patients. Prior exposure to chemotherapy in patients amounted to 0 to 3 regimens received.

The time point: pretreatment peripheral blood. Assay used: immunoSEQ multiplex PCR; TCRdb lists only in-frame clones, some missing. In the table there are tens of thousands of clones, 90% of which are singletons. The CDR3 spans 13 residues. The V gene's germline CDR1 is SGHTA and CDR2 FQGNSA. Trimming took 4 bases from V and 2 from J, leaving 6 bases between them. The V call is TRBV7-2, the J call TRBJ2-1, with D hard to call. The specimen comprised PBMCs, sampled around atezolizumab (anti-PD-L1) treatment. The TCR originated in a man in his sixties with urothelial cancer. CDR3 in DNA: TGTGCCAGCAGCTCCGGTACCTACAATGAGCAGTTCTTC. It encodes CASSSGTYNEQFF.